This T cell receptor beta chain comes out of a study of CD8+ T cells in alopecia areata. Study-level points and caveats: Sequenced scalp T cells also include alphabeta T cells resident in normal skin.

Treatment: oral pan-JAK inhibitor, 5-10 mg twice daily. Alopecia areata patients gave lesional scalp punch biopsies and peripheral blood samples. This CDR3 comprises 15 residues. Germline V gene data show CDR1 as SGHRS and CDR2 as YFSETQ. The V end was cut by 5 bases, the J end by 5 bases, with 19 bases between. It was cDNA, reverse transcribed from extracted RNA, that served as the sequencing template. TCRdb keeps only in-frame clones here, not all; method: immunoSEQ multiplex PCR. The table has some 150,000 clones, 54% seen once. This clone appeared many times. Antigen unknown. Sequencing used CD8+ T cells sorted from blood, obtained at week 4, from a patient treated with tofacitinib. This clonotype was obtained from a human donor with alopecia areata. This rearrangement joins TRBV5-1 to TRBJ1-2; D might be TRBD1 (6 bases). In nucleotides, the CDR3 is TGCGCCAGCAGTCCGGATGCGGGGGCAGGATATGGCTACACCTTC. It codes for CASSPDAGAGYGYTF. The whole variable domain, remainder taken from reference TRBV5-1 and TRBJ1-2, is KAGVTQTPRYLIKTRGQQVTLSCSPISGHRSVSWYQQTPGQGLQFLFEYFSETQRNKGNFPGRFSGRQFSNSRSEMNVSTLELGDSALYLCASSPDAGAGYGYTFGSGTRLTVV.